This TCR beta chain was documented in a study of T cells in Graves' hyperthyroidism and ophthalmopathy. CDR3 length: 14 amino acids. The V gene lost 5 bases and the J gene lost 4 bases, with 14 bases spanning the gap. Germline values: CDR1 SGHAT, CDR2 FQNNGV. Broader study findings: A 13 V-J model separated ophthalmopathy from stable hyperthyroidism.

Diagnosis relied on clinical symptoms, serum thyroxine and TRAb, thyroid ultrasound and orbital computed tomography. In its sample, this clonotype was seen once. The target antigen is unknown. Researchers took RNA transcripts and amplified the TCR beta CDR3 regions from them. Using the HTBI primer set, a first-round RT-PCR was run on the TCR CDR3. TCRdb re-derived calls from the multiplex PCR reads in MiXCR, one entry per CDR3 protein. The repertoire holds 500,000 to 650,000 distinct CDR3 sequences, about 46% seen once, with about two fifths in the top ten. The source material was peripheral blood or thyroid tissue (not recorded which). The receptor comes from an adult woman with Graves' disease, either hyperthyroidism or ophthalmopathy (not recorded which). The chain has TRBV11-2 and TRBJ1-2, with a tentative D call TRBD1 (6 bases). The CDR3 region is CASSHTGFAYGYTF. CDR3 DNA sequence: TGTGCCAGCAGCCACACAGGGTTTGCCTATGGCTACACCTTC.